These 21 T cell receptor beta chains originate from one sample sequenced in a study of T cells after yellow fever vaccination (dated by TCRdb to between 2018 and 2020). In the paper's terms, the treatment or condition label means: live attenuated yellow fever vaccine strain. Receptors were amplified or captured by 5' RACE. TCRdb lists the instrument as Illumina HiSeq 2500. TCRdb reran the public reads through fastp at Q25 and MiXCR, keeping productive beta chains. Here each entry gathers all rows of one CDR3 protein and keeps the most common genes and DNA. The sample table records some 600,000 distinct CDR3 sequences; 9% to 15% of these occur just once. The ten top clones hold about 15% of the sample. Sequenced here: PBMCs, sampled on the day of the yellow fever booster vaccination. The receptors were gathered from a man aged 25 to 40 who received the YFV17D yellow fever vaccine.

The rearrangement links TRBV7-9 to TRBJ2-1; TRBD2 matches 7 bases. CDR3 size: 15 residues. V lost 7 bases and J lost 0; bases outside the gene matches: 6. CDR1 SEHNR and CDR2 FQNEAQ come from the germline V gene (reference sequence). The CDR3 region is CASTKGGSSYNEQFF. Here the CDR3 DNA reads TGTGCCAGCACGAAGGGCGGGAGCTCCTACAATGAGCAGTTCTTC. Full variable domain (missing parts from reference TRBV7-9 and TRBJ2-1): DTGVSQNPRHKITKRGQNVTFRCDPISEHNRLYWYRQTLGQGPEFLTYFQNEAQLEKSRLLSDRFSAERPKGSFSTLEIQRTEQGDSAMYLCASTKGGSSYNEQFFGPGTRLTVL.

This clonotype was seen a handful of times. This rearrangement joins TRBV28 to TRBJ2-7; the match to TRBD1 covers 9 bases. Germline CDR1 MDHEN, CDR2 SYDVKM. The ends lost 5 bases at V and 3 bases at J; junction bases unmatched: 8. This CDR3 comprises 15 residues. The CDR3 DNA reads TGTGCCAGCAGTCCTCCCACAGGGGGCGGCTACGAGCAGTACTTC. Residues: CASSPPTGGGYEQYF.

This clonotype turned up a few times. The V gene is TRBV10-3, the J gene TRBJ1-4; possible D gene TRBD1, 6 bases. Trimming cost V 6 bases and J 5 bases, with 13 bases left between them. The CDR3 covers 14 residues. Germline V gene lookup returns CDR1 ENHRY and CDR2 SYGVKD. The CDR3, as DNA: TGTGCCATCAGCGGGGGGGGCGAAAATGAAAAACTGTTTTTT. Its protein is CAISGGGENEKLFF.

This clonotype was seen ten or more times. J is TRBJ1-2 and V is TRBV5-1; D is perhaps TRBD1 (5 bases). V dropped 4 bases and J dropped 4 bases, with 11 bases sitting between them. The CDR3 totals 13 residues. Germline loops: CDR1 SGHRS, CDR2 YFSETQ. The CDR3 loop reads CASSLAGGYGYTF. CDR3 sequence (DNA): TGCGCCAGCAGCCTTGCCGGGGGCTATGGCTACACCTTC.

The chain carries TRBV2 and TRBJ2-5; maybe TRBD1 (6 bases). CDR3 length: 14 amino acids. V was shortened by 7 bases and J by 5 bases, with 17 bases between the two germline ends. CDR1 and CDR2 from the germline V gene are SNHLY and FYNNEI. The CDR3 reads CASTPSDSSETQYF. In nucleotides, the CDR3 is TGTGCCAGCACCCCCTCGGACAGTTCCGAGACCCAGTACTTC.

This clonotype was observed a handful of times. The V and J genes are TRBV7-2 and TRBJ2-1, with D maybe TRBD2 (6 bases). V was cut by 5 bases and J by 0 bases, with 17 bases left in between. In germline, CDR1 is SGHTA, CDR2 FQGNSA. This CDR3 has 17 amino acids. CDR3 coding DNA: TGTGCCAGCAGCCCACTAGCTAGCGTATCCTCCTACAATGAGCAGTTCTTC. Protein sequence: CASSPLASVSSYNEQFF.

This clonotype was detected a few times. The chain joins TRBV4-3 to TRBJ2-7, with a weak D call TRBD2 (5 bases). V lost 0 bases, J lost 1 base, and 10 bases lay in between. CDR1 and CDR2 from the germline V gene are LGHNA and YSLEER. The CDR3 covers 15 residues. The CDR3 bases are TGCGCCAGCAGCCAAGATGTGAGGGTGTCCTACGAGCAGTACTTC. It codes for CASSQDVRVSYEQYF.

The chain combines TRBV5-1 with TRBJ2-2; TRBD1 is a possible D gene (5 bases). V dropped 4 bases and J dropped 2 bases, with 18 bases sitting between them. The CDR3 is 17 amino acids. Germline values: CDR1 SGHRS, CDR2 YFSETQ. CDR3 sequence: CASSPSSRTSNTGELFF. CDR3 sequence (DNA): TGCGCCAGCAGCCCGAGCTCTAGGACAAGCAACACCGGGGAGCTGTTTTTT.

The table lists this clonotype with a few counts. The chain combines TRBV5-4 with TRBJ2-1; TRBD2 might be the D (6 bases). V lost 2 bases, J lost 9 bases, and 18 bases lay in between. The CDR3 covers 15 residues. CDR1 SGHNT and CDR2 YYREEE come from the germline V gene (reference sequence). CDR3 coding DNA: TGTGCCAGCAGCTTAGGCGGGAATACTCTTAGTGAGCAGTTCTTC. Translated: CASSLGGNTLSEQFF.

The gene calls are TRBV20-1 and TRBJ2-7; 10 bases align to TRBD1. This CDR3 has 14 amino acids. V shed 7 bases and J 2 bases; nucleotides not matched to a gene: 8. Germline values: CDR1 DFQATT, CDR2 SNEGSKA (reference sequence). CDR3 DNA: TGCAGTGTTCACGCCGGGACAGGGGCCTACGAGCAGTACTTC. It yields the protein CSVHAGTGAYEQYF.

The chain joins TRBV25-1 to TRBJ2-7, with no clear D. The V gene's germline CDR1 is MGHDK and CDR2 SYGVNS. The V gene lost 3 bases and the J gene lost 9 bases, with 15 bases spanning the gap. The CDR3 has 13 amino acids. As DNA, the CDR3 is TGTGCCAGCAGTGATCCCTACGAGCGAGGGCAGTACTTC. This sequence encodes CASSDPYERGQYF.

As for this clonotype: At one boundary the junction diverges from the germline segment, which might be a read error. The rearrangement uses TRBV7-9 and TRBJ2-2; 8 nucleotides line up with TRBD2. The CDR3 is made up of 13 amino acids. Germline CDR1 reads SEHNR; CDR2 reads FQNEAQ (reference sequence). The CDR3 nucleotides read TGTGCCAAGGCGGGAGCGGGAGAGCGGGAGCTCTTTTTT. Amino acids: CAKAGAGERELFF.

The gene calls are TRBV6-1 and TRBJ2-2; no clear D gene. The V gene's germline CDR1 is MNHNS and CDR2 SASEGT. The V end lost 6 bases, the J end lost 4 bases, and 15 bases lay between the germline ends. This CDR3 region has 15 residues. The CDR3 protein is CASSLVERGTGELFF. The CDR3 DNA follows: TGTGCCAGCAGCCTCGTGGAGCGAGGCACCGGGGAGCTGTTTTTT.

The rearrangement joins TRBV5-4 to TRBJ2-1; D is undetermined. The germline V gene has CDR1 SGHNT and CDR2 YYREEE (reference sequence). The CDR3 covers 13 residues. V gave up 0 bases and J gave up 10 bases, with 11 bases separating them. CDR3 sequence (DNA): TGTGCCAGCAGCTTGGAGTGGGCAGCAGAGCAGTTCTTC. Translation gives CASSLEWAAEQFF.

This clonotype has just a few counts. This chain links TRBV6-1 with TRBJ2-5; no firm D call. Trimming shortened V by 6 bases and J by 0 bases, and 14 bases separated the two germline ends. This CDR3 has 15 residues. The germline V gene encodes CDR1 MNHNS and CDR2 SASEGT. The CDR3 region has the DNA TGTGCCAGCAGCCCCCCTCTTCGGTACCAAGAGACCCAGTACTTC. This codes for CASSPPLRYQETQYF.

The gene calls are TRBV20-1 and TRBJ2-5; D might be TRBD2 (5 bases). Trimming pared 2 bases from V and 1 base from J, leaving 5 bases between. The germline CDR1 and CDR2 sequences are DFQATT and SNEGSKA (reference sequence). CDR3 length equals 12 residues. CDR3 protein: CSARLAQETQYF. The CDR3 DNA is TGCAGTGCTAGACTAGCCCAAGAGACCCAGTACTTC.

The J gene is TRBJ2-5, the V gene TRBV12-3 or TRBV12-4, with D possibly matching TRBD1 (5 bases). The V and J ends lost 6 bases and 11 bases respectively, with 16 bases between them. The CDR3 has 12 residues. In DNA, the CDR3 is TGTGCCAGCAGCCCCAATTCCGACAGACAGTACTTC. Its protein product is CASSPNSDRQYF.

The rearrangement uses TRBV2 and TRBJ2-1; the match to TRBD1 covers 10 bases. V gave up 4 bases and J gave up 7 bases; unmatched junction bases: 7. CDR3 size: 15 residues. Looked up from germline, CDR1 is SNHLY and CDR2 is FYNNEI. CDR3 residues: CASSVGGQGRNEQFF. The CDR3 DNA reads TGTGCCAGCAGTGTTGGGGGACAGGGGAGGAATGAGCAGTTCTTC.

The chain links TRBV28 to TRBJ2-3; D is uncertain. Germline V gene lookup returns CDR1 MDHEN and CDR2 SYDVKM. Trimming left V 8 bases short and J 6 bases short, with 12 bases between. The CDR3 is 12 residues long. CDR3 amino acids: CASSSSLDTQYF. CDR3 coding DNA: TGTGCCAGCTCCTCGTCCCTCGATACGCAGTATTTT.

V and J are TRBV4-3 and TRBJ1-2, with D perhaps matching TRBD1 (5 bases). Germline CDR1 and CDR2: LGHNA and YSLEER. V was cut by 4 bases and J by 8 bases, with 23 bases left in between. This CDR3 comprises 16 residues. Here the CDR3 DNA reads TGCGCCAGCAGCCTTTTACTCAGGGCTCCCATCGGGGGCTACACCTTC. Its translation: CASSLLLRAPIGGYTF.

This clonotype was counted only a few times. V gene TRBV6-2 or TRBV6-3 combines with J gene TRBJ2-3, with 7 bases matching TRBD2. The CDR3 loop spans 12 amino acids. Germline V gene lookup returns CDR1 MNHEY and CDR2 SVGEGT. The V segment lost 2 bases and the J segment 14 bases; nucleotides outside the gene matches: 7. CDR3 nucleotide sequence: TGTGCCAGCAGTTACACTAGCGACCTTGTGTATTTT. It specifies CASSYTSDLVYF.